The next 27 T cell receptor beta chains were all read from a single sample in a study of blood T cells in healthy people across ages (dated by TCRdb to 2013 to 2016). Libraries were built with 5' RACE. Sequencing relied on an Illumina HiSeq 2500. A second PCR of about 7 to 12 cycles was run with a J-beta primer mix and a sample-barcoded 5' primer. In-frame beta chains were kept once TCRdb had trimmed the public reads at Q25 with fastp and called clones with MiXCR. Entries are consolidated by CDR3 protein sequence, retaining the most common genes and DNA. The table for this sample lists 760,000 or so distinct CDR3 sequences; roughly 25% of them were counted only once. Roughly 9% of the sample belongs to the ten largest clones. Separately, the same data were catalogued under a study of T cells of mothers and their children.

Sequenced input: blood. These receptors were taken from a boy aged 5-17 years in good health.

V and J are TRBV2 and TRBJ2-7; D not certain. There are 16 residues in the CDR3. V was pared by 5 bases and J by 4 bases, with 21 bases between. Germline V gene lookup returns CDR1 SNHLY and CDR2 FYNNEI. The CDR3 DNA sequence: TGTGCCAGCAGTCACCTTGAGAATACTCTGCGATACGAGCAGTACTTC. Translated, it gives CASSHLENTLRYEQYF.

This clonotype was recorded a few times. The rearrangement joins TRBV7-9 to TRBJ1-5; weak D call: TRBD1 (6 bases). This CDR3 is 13 amino acids long. The germline V gene encodes CDR1 SEHNR and CDR2 FQNEAQ (reference sequence). V was cut by 6 bases and J by 3 bases, with 9 bases left in between. The CDR3 reads CASRQGDNQPQHF. CDR3 DNA sequence: TGTGCCAGCAGACAGGGAGACAATCAGCCCCAGCATTTT.

This clonotype was observed a handful of times. The J gene is TRBJ1-1, the V gene TRBV5-1; D is undetermined. Deletions cut 4 bases from V and 1 base from J, with 14 bases between. Looked up from germline, CDR1 is SGHRS and CDR2 is YFSETQ. This CDR3 region has 15 residues. CDR3 in amino acids: CASSLLGAPNTEAFF. CDR3 coding DNA: TGCGCCAGCAGCCTGTTGGGAGCCCCGAACACTGAAGCTTTCTTT.

This clonotype has only a few counts. The chain uses TRBV15 and TRBJ2-5; 12 nucleotides agree with TRBD2. CDR3 length equals 16 residues. V lost 2 bases, J lost 5 bases, and 6 bases stayed unmatched. In germline, CDR1 is LNHNV, CDR2 YYDKDF (reference sequence). The chain's CDR3 is CATSRWTSGDLETQYF. Written as DNA, the CDR3 is TGTGCCACCAGCAGATGGACTAGCGGGGATCTTGAGACCCAGTACTTC. The entire variable domain, with the rest obtained from reference TRBV15 and TRBJ2-5, is as follows: DAMVIQNPRYQVTQFGKPVTLSCSQTLNHNVMYWYQQKSSQAPKLLFHYYDKDFNNEADTPDNFQSRRPNTSFCFLDIRSPGLGDTAMYLCATSRWTSGDLETQYFGPGTRLLVL.

The rearrangement links TRBV15 to TRBJ2-1; 14 nucleotides match TRBD2. The V and J ends lost 3 bases and 9 bases, in that order; junction bases with no gene match: 4. CDR1 and CDR2 from the germline V gene are LNHNV and YYDKDF (reference sequence). The CDR3 covers 15 residues. CDR3 sequence: CATSRGLAGDLEQFF. The DNA for the CDR3 is TGTGCCACCAGCAGGGGACTAGCGGGAGATCTTGAGCAGTTCTTC. Using reference TRBV15 and TRBJ2-1 for the parts outside the CDR3, the full variable domain is DAMVIQNPRYQVTQFGKPVTLSCSQTLNHNVMYWYQQKSSQAPKLLFHYYDKDFNNEADTPDNFQSRRPNTSFCFLDIRSPGLGDTAMYLCATSRGLAGDLEQFFGPGTRLTVL.

A few counts support this clonotype. The chain combines TRBV14 with TRBJ2-1; D is unclear. Trimming removed 4 bases from V and 0 bases from J, with 16 bases in between. This CDR3 contains 17 residues. The germline V gene encodes CDR1 SGHDN and CDR2 FVKESK. CDR3 sequence: CASSPRTGDYSYNEQFF. CDR3 nucleotide sequence: TGTGCCAGCAGCCCCCGGACCGGAGATTACTCCTACAATGAGCAGTTCTTC.

The table lists this clonotype with a few counts. J is TRBJ2-3 and V is TRBV5-1, with TRBD2 matching over 11 bases. CDR3 size: 19 residues. V gave up 0 bases and J gave up 0 bases; unmatched junction bases: 9. Germline CDR1 reads SGHRS; CDR2 reads YFSETQ. The CDR3 bases are TGCGCCAGCAGCTTGGAGGGGGGGACTAGCGGATCTAGCACAGATACGCAGTATTTT. It is translated as CASSLEGGTSGSSTDTQYF.

This clonotype was seen more than once but under ten times. The CDR3 DNA is TGCGCCAGCAGTCCCGGACTAGAAAGCACAGATACGCAGTATTTT. It yields the protein CASSPGLESTDTQYF. V and J are TRBV10-2 and TRBJ2-3; 7 bases align to TRBD2. CDR3 size: 15 residues. Germline values: CDR1 WSHSY, CDR2 SAAADI. Trimming at V came to 5 bases and at J to 0 bases, leaving 5 bases not matched to a gene.

The chain links TRBV20-1 to TRBJ2-1; D remains ambiguous. The CDR3 has 12 residues. V lost 1 base, J lost 8 bases, and 9 bases lay in between. The germline V gene encodes CDR1 DFQATT and CDR2 SNEGSKA (reference sequence). The CDR3 reads CSARGKVDEQFF. CDR3 sequence (DNA): TGCAGTGCTAGAGGAAAAGTGGATGAGCAGTTCTTC.

This rearrangement joins TRBV29-1 to TRBJ2-7; D is uncertain. Trimming took 5 bases from V and 2 from J, leaving 16 bases between them. CDR3 size: 14 residues. Germline V lookup: CDR1 SQVTM, CDR2 ANQGSEA. The CDR3 region has the DNA TGCAGCGTTCGTCGACCCACGCCTCCCTACGAGCAGTACTTC. Residues: CSVRRPTPPYEQYF.

The chain employs TRBV27 and TRBJ1-4; D is unresolved. The CDR3 is made up of 15 amino acids. Germline values: CDR1 MNHEY, CDR2 SMNVEV (reference sequence). V lost 5 bases, J lost 3 bases, and 13 bases lay in between. The CDR3 spells CASSLTVNPNEKLFF. Here the CDR3 DNA reads TGTGCCAGCAGTCTGACGGTCAACCCTAATGAAAAACTGTTTTTT.

Worth noting for this clonotype: A junction boundary mismatches the germline segment, possibly from a read error. The rearrangement links TRBV18 to TRBJ1-4, with D unresolved. This CDR3 contains 13 residues. CDR1 and CDR2 (germline): KGHSH, LQKENI. The CDR3 DNA reads as TGTGCCAGCTCACCATCCTTCAATGAAAGACTGTTTTTT. Protein: CASSPSFNERLFF.

In the case of this clonotype: At one boundary the junction diverges from the germline segment, which might be a read error. V is TRBV5-1 and J is TRBJ2-5; D tentatively fits TRBD1 or TRBD2 (6 bases each). The germline V gene has CDR1 SGHRS and CDR2 YFSETQ. The CDR3 is 14 residues long. The CDR3 nucleotides read TGCGCCAGCACCATCGGGGGCATGGACAATGAGCAATTCTTC. This gives the protein CASTIGGMDNEQFF. Full variable domain (outside the CDR3, taken from reference TRBV5-1 and TRBJ2-5): KAGVTQTPRYLIKTRGQQVTLSCSPISGHRSVSWYQQTPGQGLQFLFEYFSETQRNKGNFPGRFSGRQFSNSRSEMNVSTLELGDSALYLCASTIGGMDNEQFFGPGTRLLVL.

J is TRBJ1-3 and V is TRBV13; D gene uncertain. Germline-derived CDR1 and CDR2 are PRHDT and FYEKMQ (reference sequence). Trimming removed 2 bases from V and 3 bases from J, with 17 bases in between. There are 17 residues in the CDR3. CDR3 loop: CASSLSDRESDGNTIYF. CDR3 nucleotide sequence: TGTGCCAGCAGCTTAAGTGATAGGGAATCGGATGGAAACACCATATATTTT.

This clonotype came up a few times. This chain links TRBV4-1 with TRBJ2-5; D unresolved. The better agreement between TRBJ2-7 and the DNA end casts doubt on the J call. The CDR3 contains 13 residues. Germline CDR1 MGHRA, CDR2 YSYEKL. CDR3 amino acids: CASSHPDWAEQYF. The CDR3 region has the DNA TGCGCCAGCAGCCATCCAGACTGGGCCGAGCAGTACTTC.

A few counts support this clonotype. The rearrangement links TRBV28 to TRBJ1-2; D call uncertain. The CDR3 length is 15 residues. Germline CDR1 MDHEN, CDR2 SYDVKM. With 5 bases removed from V and 8 bases from J, the gap between germline ends came to 21 bases. The CDR3: CASSPGPTQLGGYTF. The CDR3 coding sequence is TGTGCCAGCAGTCCCGGACCTACACAACTTGGAGGCTACACCTTC.

This clonotype appeared many times. The chain has TRBV20-1 and TRBJ2-5; D perhaps matches TRBD1 (6 bases). V was cut by 3 bases and J by 4 bases, with 9 bases left in between. The CDR3 is made up of 12 amino acids. The germline CDR1 and CDR2 sequences are DFQATT and SNEGSKA (reference sequence). As DNA, the CDR3 is TGCAGTGCTAGCAGGGGAGTAGAGACCCAGTACTTC. Residues: CSASRGVETQYF.

This clonotype has a handful of counts. The V and J genes are TRBV28 and TRBJ2-2; perhaps TRBD1 as D (6 bases). This CDR3 spans 17 amino acids. The V and J ends lost 0 bases and 2 bases respectively, with 13 bases between them. Per the germline V gene, CDR1 is MDHEN and CDR2 is SYDVKM. As DNA, the CDR3 is TGTGCCAGCAGTTTATGGAGCGTCAGGGGAAACACCGGGGAGCTGTTTTTT. Translation: CASSLWSVRGNTGELFF.

This chain connects TRBV6-2 or TRBV6-3 to TRBJ1-2; TRBD1 matches at 9 bases. CDR1 is MNHEY, CDR2 SVGEGT, per germline. V shed 7 bases, J shed 4 bases, and the junction held 7 bases outside the gene matches. This CDR3 region has 14 residues. Here the CDR3 DNA reads TGTGCCAGCACCCGGGACAGGGATTTCTATGGCTACACCTTC. It translates to CASTRDRDFYGYTF.

This clonotype was seen a few times. The rearrangement joins TRBV29-1 to TRBJ1-1, with 9 bases matching TRBD1. The germline V gene has CDR1 SQVTM and CDR2 ANQGSEA. This CDR3 is built from 14 residues. After removal of 5 bases from V and 8 bases from J, the junction contained 12 bases not matched to a gene. The CDR3 reads CSVYPGQGKPEAFF. The CDR3 bases are TGCAGCGTTTATCCGGGACAGGGTAAACCCGAAGCTTTCTTT. Using reference TRBV29-1 and TRBJ1-1 for the parts outside the CDR3, the full variable domain is SAVISQKPSRDICQRGTSLTIQCQVDSQVTMMFWYRQQPGQSLTLIATANQGSEATYESGFVIDKFPISRPNLTFSTLTVSNMSPEDSSIYLCSVYPGQGKPEAFFGQGTRLTVV.

The gene calls are TRBV12-5 and TRBJ2-5; D may correspond to TRBD1 or TRBD2 (5 bases each). The end of the DNA is better explained by TRBJ2-1, so the J call may be wrong. The germline CDR1 and CDR2 sequences are LGHNT and FRNRAP. The CDR3 is made up of 15 amino acids. The CDR3 loop is CASARGWGLYNEQFF. Here the CDR3 DNA reads TGTGCTAGCGCCCGGGGCTGGGGCCTCTACAATGAGCAGTTCTTC.

This clonotype was picked up a small number of times. The chain has TRBV20-1 and TRBJ1-2; perhaps TRBD1 as D (6 bases). Trimming removed 0 bases at V and 5 bases at J, with 13 bases between. The length of the CDR3 is 14 residues. Germline V gene data show CDR1 as DFQATT and CDR2 as SNEGSKA (reference sequence). DNA of the CDR3: TGCAGTGCTAGAGATCGAGGAGGGGGGTATGGCTACACCTTC. Translated, it gives CSARDRGGGYGYTF.

The chain links TRBV29-1 to TRBJ2-3, with TRBD1 as a possible D gene (6 bases). Germline CDR1 SQVTM, CDR2 ANQGSEA. V was shortened by 7 bases and J by 2 bases, with 10 bases between the two germline ends. The CDR3 has 12 amino acids. CDR3 protein: CSANRDTDTQYF. The DNA for the CDR3 is TGCAGCGCCAACAGGGACACAGATACGCAGTATTTT.

J is TRBJ1-5 and V is TRBV4-1; D unclear. Germline V gene sequence: CDR1 MGHRA, CDR2 YSYEKL. V lost 2 bases and J 5 bases, leaving 19 bases between the germline ends. This CDR3 region has 17 residues. The CDR3 coding sequence is TGCGCCAGCAGCCAACTTCCTCCCGAGGCCGGACATCAGCCCCAGCATTTT. As protein: CASSQLPPEAGHQPQHF.

The V and J genes are TRBV29-1 and TRBJ2-5; D uncertain. The germline CDR1 and CDR2 sequences are SQVTM and ANQGSEA. This CDR3 contains 13 residues. The ends were cut back, 7 bases at V and 4 bases at J, with 16 bases in the middle. The CDR3 loop is CSAARMTAETQYF. As DNA, the CDR3 is TGCAGCGCCGCCCGCATGACGGCAGAGACCCAGTACTTC.

In this sample, this clonotype turned up a few times. The chain has TRBV5-1 and TRBJ2-4; 10 positions match TRBD2. CDR3 length: 15 amino acids. Trimming removed 5 bases from V and 9 bases from J; junction bases left unmatched: 11. Germline loops: CDR1 SGHRS, CDR2 YFSETQ. The chain's CDR3 is CASRGEGLALGIQYF. The CDR3 DNA reads TGCGCCAGCAGGGGCGAGGGACTAGCGTTGGGCATTCAGTACTTC.

The CDR3 loop reads CASSPPGLVSGEQFF. DNA of the CDR3: TGTGCCAGCAGCCCGCCGGGACTAGTTTCAGGGGAGCAGTTCTTC. V is TRBV3-1 and J is TRBJ2-1; 8 bases agree with TRBD2. From germline, CDR1 is LGHDT and CDR2 YNNKEL (reference sequence). Trimming cost V 4 bases and J 10 bases; bases outside gene matches: 12. The CDR3 spans 15 residues.